The next 25 T cell receptor beta chains were all read from a single sample in a study of response to subunit inactivated influenza vaccine. TCRdb fed the RT-PCR reads into MiXCR, producing one record per CDR3 protein. The sample holds 800,000 or so distinct CDR3 sequences; less than 25% are singletons and the top ten take 10%. The source was PBMCs from blood, collected more than 4 days after vaccination. These receptors were taken from a man aged 50 to 59 who received an inactivated influenza vaccine.

The chain is built from TRBV5-1 and TRBJ2-5, with D possibly matching TRBD2 (6 bases). The CDR3 covers 15 residues. Trimming left V 6 bases short and J 2 bases short, with 17 bases between. CDR1 is SGHRS and CDR2 is YFSETQ in the germline V gene. The CDR3 loop reads CASTRDSGGQETQYF. The CDR3, as DNA: TGCGCCAGCACCAGGGACTCAGGTGGGCAAGAGACCCAGTACTTC.

This chain uses TRBV7-6 with TRBJ2-7, with a tentative D call TRBD1 (6 bases). There are 14 residues in the CDR3. Looked up from germline, CDR1 is SGHVS and CDR2 is FNYEAQ. V lost 5 bases to trimming and J lost 5 bases, with 16 bases between them. The CDR3 reads CASSQQGSIHEQYF. For the CDR3, the DNA is TGTGCCAGCAGCCAACAGGGTTCGATCCACGAGCAGTACTTC. Variable domain in full (rest from reference TRBV7-6 and TRBJ2-7): GAGVSQSPRYKVTKRGQDVALRCDPISGHVSLYWYRQALGQGPEFLTYFNYEAQQDKSGLPNDRFSAERPEGSISTLTIQRTEQRDSAMYRCASSQQGSIHEQYFGPGTRLTVT.

This clonotype was counted ten times or more. Here the CDR3 DNA reads TGTGCCAGCAGCTTACCTGGGGCCAACGTCCTGACTTTC. Its protein product is CASSLPGANVLTF. The rearrangement uses TRBV7-6 and TRBJ2-6; D gene unclear. CDR1 SGHVS and CDR2 FNYEAQ come from the germline V gene. The V gene lost 2 bases and the J gene lost 2 bases, with 1 base spanning the gap. CDR3 length: 13 amino acids.

The V and J genes are TRBV7-8 and TRBJ1-2, with 8 bases that match TRBD1. The germline V gene encodes CDR1 SGHVS and CDR2 FQNEAQ. The length of the CDR3 is 17 residues. With V trimmed by 1 base and J by 3 bases, 10 bases remained unmatched. The chain's CDR3 is CASSLVGDRSRYYGYTF. The CDR3 nucleotides read TGTGCCAGCAGCTTAGTGGGGGACAGGTCCCGCTACTATGGCTACACCTTC.

This clonotype was detected only a few times. The rearrangement links TRBV5-1 to TRBJ1-3, with D possibly being TRBD1 (5 bases). The CDR3 consists of 14 residues. V lost 3 bases, J lost 2 bases, and 9 bases lay in between. Germline CDR1 reads SGHRS; CDR2 reads YFSETQ. In DNA, the CDR3 is TGCGCCAGCAGCTACGGGACGGCTGGAAACACCATATATTTT. It codes for CASSYGTAGNTIYF.

The V and J genes are TRBV3-2 and TRBJ2-1; TRBD1 is the table's D call and was not checked against the DNA. TRBV3-2 is described as a pseudogene. The CDR3 loop spans 19 amino acids. CDR3 region: CASSHPGVKGIRLYNEQFF. As DNA, the CDR3 is TGTGCCAGCAGTCACCCCGGGGTCAAGGGAATCAGGCTGTACAATGAGCAGTTCTTC.

The V and J genes are TRBV20-1 and TRBJ2-1; tentative D call: TRBD2 (5 bases). CDR3 length: 15 amino acids. The V end lost 0 bases, the J end lost 2 bases, and 11 bases lay between the germline ends. Looked up from germline, CDR1 is DFQATT and CDR2 is SNEGSKA (reference sequence). The CDR3 DNA is TGCAGTGCTAGAGATTCCCAGCGGCCCTACAATGAGCAGTTCTTC. Protein sequence: CSARDSQRPYNEQFF.

The sample holds a few counts of this clonotype. The chain joins TRBV7-6 to TRBJ2-7, with 9 bases fitting TRBD1. Germline lookup yields CDR1 SGHVS and CDR2 FNYEAQ. This CDR3 is built from 15 residues. Trimming took 4 bases from V and 2 from J; bases not matched to a gene: 6. The CDR3 DNA is TGTGCCAGCAGCTCCTCGGGACAGGGCGCCTACGAGCAGTACTTC. Translation: CASSSSGQGAYEQYF.

This clonotype was counted a single time. The chain carries TRBV6-2 or TRBV6-3 and TRBJ2-5, with D uncertain. With 2 bases removed from V and 5 bases from J, the gap between germline ends came to 9 bases. This CDR3 has 13 residues. The germline V gene encodes CDR1 MNHEY and CDR2 SVGEGT. This CDR3 is CASSYLEWETQYF. The CDR3 DNA follows: TGTGCCAGCAGTTACCTCGAGTGGGAGACCCAGTACTTC.

This clonotype was counted only a few times. In DNA form, the CDR3 reads TGTGCCAGCAGCTCATTACTGGGGACAGATACGCAGTATTTT. Its translation: CASSSLLGTDTQYF. The chain uses TRBV12-3 or TRBV12-4 and TRBJ2-3; D not resolved. Between the trimmed V and J ends, which lost 6 bases and 3 bases, there was a span of 13 bases. The CDR3 is 14 amino acids.

The chain uses TRBV28 and TRBJ2-1; D is unclear. Between the trimmed V and J ends, which lost 5 bases and 9 bases, there was a span of 11 bases. The CDR3 totals 12 residues. Germline CDR1 reads MDHEN; CDR2 reads SYDVKM. The CDR3 sequence is CASSLVNTEQFF. The CDR3 region has the DNA TGTGCCAGCAGTCTTGTCAACACTGAGCAGTTCTTC.

This clonotype was counted between two and nine times. This chain links TRBV29-1 with TRBJ2-3; possible D gene TRBD1, 6 bases. The ends were cut back, 2 bases at V and 6 bases at J, with 15 bases in the middle. The CDR3 is 14 amino acids. The germline V gene encodes CDR1 SQVTM and CDR2 ANQGSEA. The DNA of the CDR3 is TGCAGCGTTGAACCGATCCGACAGGCTGATACGCAGTATTTT. Translation gives CSVEPIRQADTQYF.

The J gene is TRBJ1-3, the V gene TRBV2, with 8 bases that match TRBD1. The length of the CDR3 is 15 residues. J was trimmed by 0 bases and V by 6 bases; bases with no gene match: 4. The germline CDR1 and CDR2 sequences are SNHLY and FYNNEI. CDR3: CASRGTGGSGNTIYF. CDR3 bases: TGTGCCAGCAGGGGGACAGGAGGCTCTGGAAACACCATATATTTT.

The genes are TRBV20-1 and TRBJ1-6; D not resolved. Germline CDR1 and CDR2: DFQATT and SNEGSKA (reference sequence). The CDR3 is 15 amino acids. V was trimmed by 0 bases and J by 8 bases, leaving 14 bases between them. CDR3 DNA sequence: TGCAGTGCTAGAGATGCCCCGGAAAGGGATTCACCCCTCCACTTT. It codes for CSARDAPERDSPLHF.

This chain connects TRBV4-2 to TRBJ2-7, with TRBD1 matching over 7 bases. The CDR3 runs 14 residues. V shed 3 bases and J 5 bases; nucleotides not matched to a gene: 7. Germline V gives CDR1 LGHNA, CDR2 YNFKEQ. Here the CDR3 DNA reads TGTGCCAGCAGCCATCTAGACAGGGAACACGAGCAGTACTTC. It translates to CASSHLDREHEQYF.

This clonotype has only a few counts. J is TRBJ2-1 and V is TRBV6-2 or TRBV6-3; possibly TRBD1 for D (5 bases). The CDR3 consists of 14 residues. From germline, CDR1 is MNHEY and CDR2 SVGEGT. Trimming stripped 6 bases from V and 5 bases from J, with 14 bases between. The CDR3 DNA reads as TGTGCCAGCAGGCCCAGGGTTGGGGACAATGAGCAGTTCTTC. Protein: CASRPRVGDNEQFF.

This chain links TRBV27 with TRBJ2-3, with 11 bases identical to TRBD1. With V trimmed by 2 bases and J by 14 bases, 18 bases remained unmatched. Germline CDR1 and CDR2: MNHEY and SMNVEV (reference sequence). This CDR3 region has 17 residues. This CDR3 reads CASSLIRYQNRDRGVYF. CDR3 bases: TGTGCCAGCAGTTTAATTCGGTATCAGAATCGGGACAGGGGGGTGTATTTT.

This clonotype appeared a few times. The V and J genes are TRBV28 and TRBJ2-1, with TRBD2 identical over 8 bases. Per the germline V gene, CDR1 is MDHEN and CDR2 is SYDVKM. The V gene end was trimmed by 2 bases and the J gene end by 6 bases; junction bases not matched to a gene: 9. The CDR3 runs 16 residues. The CDR3 loop is CASSLDFGTSLNEQFF. The DNA of the CDR3 is TGTGCCAGCAGTTTAGATTTCGGGACTAGTCTCAATGAGCAGTTCTTC.

Only a few counts were recorded for this clonotype. V and J are TRBV3-1 and TRBJ2-1; 8 bases agree with TRBD2. V trimming: 4 bases; J trimming: 6 bases; junction bases outside the gene matches: 8. CDR1 and CDR2 (germline): LGHDT, YNNKEL (reference sequence). The CDR3 extends over 15 amino acids. The CDR3 DNA reads TGTGCCAGCAGCCCTTACTCCGGGGGGGTCAATGAGCAGTTCTTC. This codes for CASSPYSGGVNEQFF.

This rearrangement joins TRBV28 to TRBJ1-2, with D possibly TRBD1 on 6 matching bases. The V end was cut by 5 bases, the J end by 5 bases, with 18 bases between. CDR1 is MDHEN and CDR2 is SYDVKM in the germline V gene. The CDR3 sequence is 15 residues long. The CDR3 DNA is TGTGCCAGCAGTCCTCCACAGGGTTCATGGTATGGCTACACCTTC. The encoded protein is CASSPPQGSWYGYTF.

This clonotype was seen a few times. This sequence joins TRBV6-2 or TRBV6-3 and TRBJ2-1, with 8 bases aligning to TRBD2. The V segment lost 5 bases and the J segment 0 bases; nucleotides outside the gene matches: 15. The CDR3 has 19 residues. Germline V gives CDR1 MNHEY, CDR2 SVGEGT. Here the CDR3 reads CASSLSIYSGKSSYNEQFF. Written as DNA, the CDR3 is TGTGCCAGCAGTCTCTCGATTTATAGCGGGAAGAGCTCCTACAATGAGCAGTTCTTC.

The chain employs TRBV5-6 and TRBJ2-5; 11 bases map to TRBD1. This CDR3 spans 17 amino acids. Germline values: CDR1 SGHDT, CDR2 YYEEEE. Trimming cost V 3 bases and J 5 bases; bases outside gene matches: 12. Here the CDR3 reads CASSSLPGQGEAETQYF. CDR3 sequence (DNA): TGTGCCAGCAGCTCCCTACCGGGACAGGGGGAGGCGGAGACCCAGTACTTC.

This chain connects TRBV12-5 to TRBJ2-5; the D is unclear. CDR1 and CDR2 from the germline V gene are LGHNT and FRNRAP. Trimming cost V 1 base and J 2 bases, with 5 bases left between them. The CDR3 length is 13 residues. Here the CDR3 DNA reads TGTGCTAGTGGTTTGGCTCCACAAGAGACCCAGTACTTC. Translation: CASGLAPQETQYF. Using reference TRBV12-5 and TRBJ2-5 for the parts outside the CDR3, the full variable domain is DARVTQTPRHKVTEMGQEVTMRCQPILGHNTVFWYRQTMMQGLELLAYFRNRAPLDDSGMPKDRFSAEMPDATLATLKIQPSEPRDSAVYFCASGLAPQETQYFGPGTRLLVL.

This clonotype was observed many times. The rearrangement joins TRBV10-3 to TRBJ1-1, with 7 bases matching TRBD1. Per the germline V gene, CDR1 is ENHRY and CDR2 is SYGVKD. This CDR3 is 14 amino acids long. Losses at the gene ends were 5 bases for V and 3 bases for J; bases not matched to a gene: 6. CDR3 sequence: CAISRTGEDTEAFF. As DNA, the CDR3 is TGTGCCATCAGTAGGACAGGAGAGGACACTGAAGCTTTCTTT.

The J gene is TRBJ2-1, the V gene TRBV20-1, with D tentatively TRBD2 (6 bases). Looked up from germline, CDR1 is DFQATT and CDR2 is SNEGSKA (reference sequence). Trimming stripped 3 bases from V and 8 bases from J, with 11 bases between. The CDR3 runs 12 residues. The CDR3 here is CSARGGADEQFF. The CDR3 DNA reads TGCAGTGCTAGGGGCGGGGCGGATGAGCAGTTCTTC.